These T cell receptor beta chains were read from a single sample in a study of identical twins. TCRdb fed the 5' RACE reads into MiXCR, producing one record per CDR3 protein. The sample carries some 230,000 distinct CDR3 sequences, under 8.5% recorded once. This sample also belongs to another study, concerning T cells expressing NK-cell markers.

Sequencing was carried out using CD8+ T cells sorted from blood. The receptors derive from a woman younger than 30 in good health. Both conserved end residues are part of each CDR3. Fields, in order: clone size, V gene, D gene, J gene, CDR3 DNA, CDR3 protein. A D gene is named only where the DNA matches it firmly. Only part of the rows carry a size: once, few, many, or a class if the clone is expanded.

size: .; V: TRBV5-1; D: TRBD2; J: TRBJ2-7; DNA: TGCGCCAGCAGCTTGTCCGGGGGGGTCAACGAGCAGTACTTC; CDR3: CASSLSGGVNEQYF
size: .; V: TRBV2; D: .; J: TRBJ1-1; DNA: TGTGCCAGCAGTTCCGACATGGGGAGTACTGAAGCTTTCTTT; CDR3: CASSSDMGSTEAFF
size: .; V: TRBV20-1; D: TRBD1; J: TRBJ2-7; DNA: TGCAGTGCTGACAGGGGGTATTTGAACGAGCAGTACTTC; CDR3: CSADRGYLNEQYF
size: .; V: TRBV29-1; D: .; J: TRBJ2-7; DNA: TGCAGCGCCGAGGCAGTAGCGGATAACTCCTACGAGCAGTACTTC; CDR3: CSAEAVADNSYEQYF
size: few; V: TRBV20-1; D: .; J: TRBJ2-3; DNA: TGCAGTGCTACGACCGGGACCGAGGGCACAGATACGCAGTATTTT; CDR3: CSATTGTEGTDTQYF
size: many; V: TRBV5-5; D: .; J: TRBJ1-5; DNA: TGTGCCAGCAGCTTCGGACATGGGGATCAGCCCCAGCATTTT; CDR3: CASSFGHGDQPQHF
size: few; V: TRBV4-3; D: .; J: TRBJ2-7; DNA: TGCGCCGGCCTAGCGAGTCCCTACGAGCAGTACTTC; CDR3: CAGLASPYEQYF
size: .; V: TRBV13; D: .; J: TRBJ1-1; DNA: TGTGCCAGCAGCAGGACCGGGACAGAAGCTTTCTTT; CDR3: CASSRTGTEAFF
size: .; V: TRBV28; D: .; J: TRBJ2-6; DNA: TGTGCCAGCATTCTCAGGGATCCGGGGGCCAACGTCCTGACTTTC; CDR3: CASILRDPGANVLTF
size: few; V: TRBV7-9; D: .; J: TRBJ1-2; DNA: TGTGCCAGCAGCTCAGGGTTTAACTATGGCTACACCTTC; CDR3: CASSSGFNYGYTF
size: few; V: TRBV20-1; D: .; J: TRBJ1-5; DNA: TGCAGTGCTAAGGAGGTAGGCTGGGCAGGGGCGGGCAATCAGCCCCAGCATTTT; CDR3: CSAKEVGWAGAGNQPQHF
size: few; V: TRBV7-3; D: .; J: TRBJ2-1; DNA: TGTGCCAGCAGCTTAACGTCATACGGCAATGAGCAGTTCTTC; CDR3: CASSLTSYGNEQFF
size: .; V: TRBV5-6; D: .; J: TRBJ1-4; DNA: TGTGCCAGCAGCTTGTGGCTAGGGGTCAACGGTGAAAAACTGTTTTTT; CDR3: CASSLWLGVNGEKLFF
size: few; V: TRBV6-5; D: .; J: TRBJ2-5; DNA: TGTGCCAGCAGTTACTCGGGCGGGGTCCTACAAGAGACCCAGTACTTC; CDR3: CASSYSGGVLQETQYF
size: many; V: TRBV12-3/TRBV12-4; D: .; J: TRBJ1-3; DNA: TGTGCCAGCAGTTCCCGGGGTGGGGGAAACACCATATATTTT; CDR3: CASSSRGGGNTIYF
size: .; V: TRBV7-7; D: .; J: TRBJ2-2; DNA: TGTGCTAGCAGCACCCCGCGCGGGGAGCTGTTTTTT; CDR3: CASSTPRGELFF
size: medium-sized; V: TRBV4-3; D: .; J: TRBJ2-1; DNA: TGCGCCAGCAGCCAAGCGGGGGGCGAGGAGCCTTACAATGAGCAGTTCTTC; CDR3: CASSQAGGEEPYNEQFF
size: few; V: TRBV4-3; D: TRBD1; J: TRBJ2-7; DNA: TGCGCCAGCAGCCAATATTCGACAGGGGCAACCGAGCAGTACTTC; CDR3: CASSQYSTGATEQYF
size: few; V: TRBV7-8; D: .; J: TRBJ2-7; DNA: TGTGCCAGCAGCATGGCCGGGGGCAGTAACTACGAGCAGTACTTC; CDR3: CASSMAGGSNYEQYF
size: .; V: TRBV2; D: TRBD2; J: TRBJ2-1; DNA: TGTGCCAGCAGATCGACTAGCGAGGTAGAGGATGAGCAGTTCTTC; CDR3: CASRSTSEVEDEQFF
size: few; V: TRBV20-1; D: .; J: TRBJ2-1; DNA: TGCAGTGCTAGATGGCCCGCTTCCCCCGAGCAGTTCTTC; CDR3: CSARWPASPEQFF
size: .; V: TRBV7-9; D: .; J: TRBJ2-1; DNA: TGTGCCAGCAGGGGGGGAGTGCCCAATGAGCAGTTCTTC; CDR3: CASRGGVPNEQFF
size: few; V: TRBV9; D: .; J: TRBJ2-1; DNA: TGTGCCAGCAGCGTAGATGGCTACAATGAGCAGTTCTTC; CDR3: CASSVDGYNEQFF
size: .; V: TRBV5-1; D: .; J: TRBJ2-7; DNA: TGCGCCAGCCGCGATCCCGGGACACTAACCCCCTACGAGCAGTACTTC; CDR3: CASRDPGTLTPYEQYF
size: few; V: TRBV7-9; D: TRBD1; J: TRBJ2-5; DNA: TGTGCCAGCAGCTTAAAACAGGGGGCTAGGGAGACCCAGTACTTC; CDR3: CASSLKQGARETQYF
size: many; V: TRBV12-3/TRBV12-4; D: .; J: TRBJ2-5; DNA: TGTGCCAGCATGCATAGGGAACTATTCGCAAGAGAGACCCAGTACTTC; CDR3: CASMHRELFARETQYF
size: few; V: TRBV20-1; D: TRBD1; J: TRBJ1-5; DNA: TGCAGTGCTAGGGGAGCAGGGGGAGCTTTCAATCAGCCCCAGCATTTT; CDR3: CSARGAGGAFNQPQHF
size: few; V: TRBV7-2; D: .; J: TRBJ1-2; DNA: TGTGCCAGCAGCTTAGCGCTAAAGGGATTAGGAGGCTACACCTTC; CDR3: CASSLALKGLGGYTF
size: few; V: TRBV27; D: TRBD2; J: TRBJ2-3; DNA: TGTGCCAGCAGTTTATCTTTCCTAGCGGGAGGGCCCCCAGATACGCAGTATTTT; CDR3: CASSLSFLAGGPPDTQYF
size: few; V: TRBV18; D: TRBD2; J: TRBJ2-3; DNA: TGTGCCAGCTCAGAGCGGGGGGCCCACACAGATACGCAGTATTTT; CDR3: CASSERGAHTDTQYF
size: few; V: TRBV4-1; D: .; J: TRBJ2-2; DNA: TGCGCCAGCAGCCACAGGGCCTCCCGGGACACCGGGGAGCTGTTTTTT; CDR3: CASSHRASRDTGELFF
size: .; V: TRBV7-9; D: TRBD1; J: TRBJ1-1; DNA: TGTGCCAGCGTGACAGGGGTTTACACTGAAGCTTTCTTT; CDR3: CASVTGVYTEAFF
size: .; V: TRBV12-3/TRBV12-4; D: TRBD2; J: TRBJ2-1; DNA: TGTGCCAGCACCCCGGGGGGTAATAATGAGCAGTTCTTC; CDR3: CASTPGGNNEQFF
size: .; V: TRBV7-2; D: TRBD2; J: TRBJ2-5; DNA: TGTGCCAGCAGCTGGGGACTAGCGGGGCCGCAAGAGACCCAGTACTTC; CDR3: CASSWGLAGPQETQYF
size: few; V: TRBV27; D: .; J: TRBJ1-6; DNA: TGTGCCAGCAGGCTTTCCGGGATCGGATATAATTCACCCCTCCACTTT; CDR3: CASRLSGIGYNSPLHF
size: many; V: TRBV25-1; D: .; J: TRBJ2-7; DNA: TGTGCCAGCAGTGGTGGCAGGGTCGAGCAGTACTTC; CDR3: CASSGGRVEQYF
size: few; V: TRBV6-1; D: TRBD1; J: TRBJ1-1; DNA: TGTGCCAGCAGTCAGGACAGGGCTCAAGGCACTGAAGCTTTCTTT; CDR3: CASSQDRAQGTEAFF
size: few; V: TRBV10-2; D: TRBD1; J: TRBJ2-7; DNA: TGCGCCAGTCTTACAGGGGTCCCCTACGAGCAGTACTTC; CDR3: CASLTGVPYEQYF
size: many; V: TRBV7-9; D: TRBD2; J: TRBJ2-1; DNA: TGTGCCAGCAGCTTAGAGACTGCGGGGGATTTCTTC; CDR3: CASSLETAGDFF
size: .; V: TRBV20-1; D: .; J: TRBJ2-7; DNA: TGCAGTGCTAGACATTCCTACGAGCAGTACTTC; CDR3: CSARHSYEQYF
size: .; V: TRBV2; D: .; J: TRBJ2-5; DNA: TGTGCCAGCAGTGATGTGGTCGGCGAGCTCCAAGAGACCCAGTACTTC; CDR3: CASSDVVGELQETQYF
size: few; V: TRBV2; D: TRBD2; J: TRBJ2-1; DNA: TGTGCCACAAACCAGCGGGAGAAGGCAAATGAGCAGTTCTTC; CDR3: CATNQREKANEQFF
size: .; V: TRBV15; D: TRBD1; J: TRBJ2-6; DNA: TGTGCCACCAGCCGGAGCCCTACGGACAGGGCTGGGGCCAACGTCCTGACTTTC; CDR3: CATSRSPTDRAGANVLTF
size: few; V: TRBV14; D: .; J: TRBJ1-1; DNA: TGTGCCAGCAGCCAAAACACGGGCACTGAAGCTTTCTTT; CDR3: CASSQNTGTEAFF
size: few; V: TRBV27; D: TRBD1; J: TRBJ2-3; DNA: TGTGCCAGCAGTTTCCAGGGGGTGTTAGGAGATACGCAGTATTTT; CDR3: CASSFQGVLGDTQYF
size: many; V: TRBV7-9; D: .; J: TRBJ1-2; DNA: TGTGCCAGCAGCGGGGACGCAGGATATGGCTACACCTTC; CDR3: CASSGDAGYGYTF
size: many; V: TRBV4-3; D: .; J: TRBJ2-7; DNA: TGCGCCAGCAGCCAAAATCTATTGACAGACTACGAGCAGTACTTC; CDR3: CASSQNLLTDYEQYF
size: few; V: TRBV19; D: TRBD2; J: TRBJ2-1; DNA: TGTGCCAGTAGTATAGATCTAGGGACTAGCAGCTACAATGAGCAGTTCTTC; CDR3: CASSIDLGTSSYNEQFF
size: few; V: TRBV7-8; D: TRBD2; J: TRBJ2-7; DNA: TGTGCCAGCGGACCCCTAGCGGGGGGTCCATCCTACGAGCAGTACTTC; CDR3: CASGPLAGGPSYEQYF
size: few; V: TRBV3-1; D: .; J: TRBJ1-2; DNA: TGTGCCAGCAGCCAAGGTACGGGCCACGGGCTCTATGGCTACACCTTC; CDR3: CASSQGTGHGLYGYTF